The clone carrying this TCR beta chain was counted once. Its antigen remains unknown. In the same sample, other DNA sequences code for this CDR3. CD8 cells classed as naive were CD45RO-negative and positively selected for CCR7, excluding terminally differentiated effector memory CD45RA+ cells. Germline V gene data show CDR1 as SEHNR and CDR2 as FQNEAQ (reference sequence). V was clipped by 4 bases and J by 1 base; unmatched bases: 4. This CDR3 is 14 amino acids long. Authors' data handling: Without quality scores, immunoSEQ junctional reads could not be filtered like full-length reads. Produced via immunoSEQ multiplex PCR; TCRdb's table is partial and in-frame only. D and trimming come from the DNA, and the V and J calls and clone size come from that table. Found here are about 2.1 million clones, 90% to 95% of them singletons; the top ten hold approximately 1.7%. This entry is derived from a study of shared clonotypes between healthy human individuals. At the level of the study: CD4 naive cells filled three plates per donor, CD4 memory three, CD8 naive two and CD8 memory one.

Study-wide results and caveats: Generation probabilities were higher for clonotypes shared across all four sorted-subset donors than for unshared ones. Since donors were few, the genetic and exposure-history diversity represented was limited.

This receptor was taken from a man aged 18 to 35 in good health. Some clones in this sample may be carry-over from other donors' samples. The V and J genes are TRBV7-9 and TRBJ2-7; 7 nucleotides align to TRBD1. Source material: naive CD8+ T cells from PBMCs. CDR3 coding DNA: TGTGCCAGCAGCTCGGGACAGCATTCCTACGAGCAGTACTTC. This sequence encodes CASSSGQHSYEQYF.